One sample yielded the 17 T cell receptor beta chains listed below, sequenced in a study of CD8 T cells in Susac syndrome. Reverse transcription used about 0.5 to 1 ug RNA and random hexamers. TCRdb called the immunoSEQ multiplex PCR reads again in MiXCR, with one record for every CDR3 protein. Of roughly 200,000 distinct CDR3 sequences in the sample, around 95% are singletons; the top ten hold approximately 0.075%. Sequenced: CD4+ T cells from PBMCs. The receptors shown here come from a human donor with multiple sclerosis.

V usage is TRBV6-1 and J usage is TRBJ1-1; D is perhaps TRBD1 (5 bases). CDR3 length: 13 residues. Trimming stripped 4 bases from V and 4 bases from J, with 10 bases between. Germline V CDR1 and CDR2: MNHNS, SASEGT. CDR3 coding DNA: TGTGCCAGCAGTGCGGGGGGTTCCACTGAAGCTTTCTTT. Translation: CASSAGGSTEAFF.

The genes are TRBV3-1 and TRBJ2-1; 8 positions agree with TRBD2. Germline loops: CDR1 LGHDT, CDR2 YNNKEL (reference sequence). The CDR3 extends over 17 amino acids. With V trimmed by 1 base and J by 6 bases, 11 bases remained unmatched. This CDR3 reads CASSQGSLAGGVNEQFF. The CDR3 bases are TGTGCCAGCAGCCAAGGGTCTCTCGCGGGGGGCGTCAATGAGCAGTTCTTC.

The chain couples TRBV5-6 to TRBJ2-7, with D maybe TRBD2 (5 bases). Looked up from germline, CDR1 is SGHDT and CDR2 is YYEEEE. This CDR3 has 15 amino acids. Trimming cost V 4 bases and J 2 bases, with 16 bases left between them. The CDR3 reads CASSPVPGITYEQYF. In DNA, the CDR3 is TGTGCCAGCAGCCCCGTCCCGGGGATTACCTACGAGCAGTACTTC.

This sequence joins TRBV20-1 and TRBJ2-7; D not resolved. This CDR3 has 14 amino acids. Trimming removed 3 bases from V and 1 base from J, with 13 bases in between. Germline assignment: CDR1 DFQATT and CDR2 SNEGSKA (reference sequence). The CDR3 protein is CSARRAIGSYEQYV. The CDR3 DNA reads as TGCAGTGCTAGGCGTGCGATTGGGTCCTACGAGCAGTACGTC.

In this sample, this clonotype turned up once. The rearrangement uses TRBV20-1 and TRBJ2-3; tentative D call: TRBD2 (6 bases). This CDR3 has 15 residues. CDR1 DFQATT and CDR2 SNEGSKA come from the germline V gene (reference sequence). V was shortened by 3 bases and J by 1 base, with 14 bases between the two germline ends. The CDR3 spells CSASSLARGTDTQYF. The CDR3 DNA reads as TGCAGTGCTAGCTCGCTAGCGAGGGGCACAGATACGCAGTATTTT.

This chain links TRBV12-3 or TRBV12-4 with TRBJ2-2; 7 bases map to TRBD1. The junction had 3 bases not matched to a gene; V was cut back by 5 bases and J by 0 bases. The CDR3 is made up of 15 amino acids. In nucleotides, the CDR3 is TGTGCCAGCAGTCCGGGGACAGCGAACACCGGGGAGCTGTTTTTT. It translates to CASSPGTANTGELFF.

V and J are TRBV15 and TRBJ2-5; D may be TRBD1 (5 bases). The CDR3 runs 16 residues. Germline CDR1 reads LNHNV; CDR2 reads YYDKDF (reference sequence). V was cut by 8 bases and J by 3 bases, with 22 bases left in between. The CDR3 region has the DNA TGTGCCACCGGTACGTCGCTATGGGGCGGTGAAGAGACCCAGTACTTC. Its protein product is CATGTSLWGGEETQYF.

The chain couples TRBV29-1 to TRBJ1-2, with 9 bases lining up with TRBD1. Germline V gene lookup returns CDR1 SQVTM and CDR2 ANQGSEA. This CDR3 contains 11 residues. V dropped 6 bases and J dropped 8; count of bases not matched to a gene: 4. The DNA for the CDR3 is TGCAGCGTGTTGGACAGGGGCGGCTACACCTTC. It specifies CSVLDRGGYTF.

The V call is TRBV15, the J call TRBJ1-2; D is uncertain. This CDR3 region has 12 residues. Germline V gives CDR1 LNHNV, CDR2 YYDKDF (reference sequence). The V end was cut by 0 bases, the J end by 6 bases, with 5 bases between. The CDR3 DNA sequence: TGTGCCACCAGCAGAGATACTAATGGCTACACCTTC. It yields the protein CATSRDTNGYTF.

CDR3 nucleotide sequence: TGTGCCAGCAGCCCTCTCTCGTGGGCTAGCGGTTTCACAGATACGCAGTATTTT. Its protein product is CASSPLSWASGFTDTQYF. The chain links TRBV27 to TRBJ2-3, with TRBD2 identical over 7 bases. The CDR3 has 18 residues. With V trimmed by 6 bases and J by 2 bases, 17 bases remained unmatched. CDR1 and CDR2 (germline): MNHEY, SMNVEV (reference sequence).

The J gene is TRBJ1-6, the V gene TRBV30, with a possible D match to TRBD1 (6 bases). The V end lost 3 bases, the J end lost 8 bases, and 17 bases lay between the germline ends. Germline V CDR1 and CDR2: GTSNPN, SVGIG (reference sequence). This CDR3 comprises 15 residues. CDR3 region: CAWSAGGRGHSPLHF. In nucleotides, the CDR3 is TGTGCCTGGAGCGCCGGAGGCAGGGGTCATTCACCCCTCCACTTT.

The gene calls are TRBV5-1 and TRBJ2-2; TRBD1 aligns across 8 bases. CDR1 and CDR2 from the germline V gene are SGHRS and YFSETQ. The CDR3 spans 16 residues. The trim removed 4 bases at V and 1 base at J, leaving 6 bases unmatched. CDR3 residues: CASSPRTGRNTGELFF. The CDR3 DNA follows: TGCGCCAGCAGCCCCAGGACAGGGCGGAACACCGGGGAGCTGTTTTTT.

The V call is TRBV7-3, the J call TRBJ2-5; TRBD1 matches at 8 bases. The V and J ends lost 4 bases and 5 bases, in that order; junction bases with no gene match: 3. Per the germline V gene, CDR1 is SGHTA and CDR2 is FQGTGA. The CDR3 length is 13 residues. CDR3 DNA sequence: TGTGCCAGCAGCTGGACAGGGCGGGAGACCCAGTACTTC. It is translated as CASSWTGRETQYF.

This chain uses TRBV30 with TRBJ2-4; D is ambiguous. Trimming stripped 5 bases from V and 2 bases from J, with 13 bases between. CDR3 length: 14 amino acids. Germline CDR1 is GTSNPN and CDR2 is SVGIG (reference sequence). The CDR3 DNA reads TGTGCCTGGGCCGCCGTGGGTCCCAAAAACATTCAGTACTTC. Translated, it gives CAWAAVGPKNIQYF. Based on the CDR3 plus reference TRBV30 and TRBJ2-4, the full variable domain is SQTIHQWPATLVQPVGSPLSLECTVEGTSNPNLYWYRQAAGRGLQLLFYSVGIGQISSEVPQNLSASRPQDRQFILSSKKLLLSDSGFYLCAWAAVGPKNIQYFGAGTRLSVL.

V gene TRBV29-1 combines with J gene TRBJ2-3, with a weak D call TRBD1 (5 bases). Per germline, CDR1 SQVTM and CDR2 ANQGSEA. This CDR3 contains 13 residues. The V end was cut by 3 bases, the J end by 4 bases, with 11 bases between. The CDR3, as DNA: TGCAGCGTTGATAGGCAGGGTCCAGATACGCAGTATTTT. Translated: CSVDRQGPDTQYF.

Written as DNA, the CDR3 is TGCAGTGCTTACCGAAACACCGGGGAGCTGTTTTTT. This sequence encodes CSAYRNTGELFF. The chain has TRBV20-1 and TRBJ2-2; D is undetermined. The CDR3 runs 12 residues. The germline V and J ends were trimmed by 5 bases and 2 bases, with 6 bases remaining between them. CDR1 and CDR2 from the germline V gene are DFQATT and SNEGSKA (reference sequence).

The chain links TRBV6-5 to TRBJ2-5, with unresolved D. The CDR3 covers 15 residues. V was clipped by 0 bases and J by 3 bases, with 11 bases between them. Germline CDR1 and CDR2: MNHEY and SVGAGI. The CDR3 loop reads CASSYSINREETQYF. CDR3 DNA sequence: TGTGCCAGCAGTTACTCGATCAACCGGGAAGAGACCCAGTACTTC.